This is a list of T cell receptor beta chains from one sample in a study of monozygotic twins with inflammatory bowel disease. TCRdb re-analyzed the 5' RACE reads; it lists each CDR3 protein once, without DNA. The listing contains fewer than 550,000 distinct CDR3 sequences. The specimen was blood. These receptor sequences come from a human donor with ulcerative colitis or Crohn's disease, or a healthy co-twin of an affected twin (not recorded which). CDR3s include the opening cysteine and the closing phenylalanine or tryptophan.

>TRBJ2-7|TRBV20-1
CSAREIRGSDYEQYF
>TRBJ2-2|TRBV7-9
CASEKPGGELFF
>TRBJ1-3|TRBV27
CASSPFPETGNTIYF
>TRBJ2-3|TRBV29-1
CSVEGQGGADTQYF
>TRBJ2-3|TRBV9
CASSVATGGLGGDTQYF
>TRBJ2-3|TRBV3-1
CASSPRSLAGTTDTQYF
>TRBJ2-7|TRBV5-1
CASSLVVGNTYEQYF
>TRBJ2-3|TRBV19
CASSPVFGTDTQYF
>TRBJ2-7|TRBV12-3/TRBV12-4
CASSSPSLAYEQYF
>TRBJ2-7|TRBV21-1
CASSKEGEAKRYEQYF
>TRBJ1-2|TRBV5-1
CASSLAGTVGSYTF
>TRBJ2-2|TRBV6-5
CASSSGVNTGELFF
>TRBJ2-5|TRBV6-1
CASTNRASRETQYF
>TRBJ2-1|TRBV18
CASSLIGGRNEQFF
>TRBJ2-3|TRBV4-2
CASSQDAAGGGQDTQYF
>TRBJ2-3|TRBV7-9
CASSLIFAGGADTQYF